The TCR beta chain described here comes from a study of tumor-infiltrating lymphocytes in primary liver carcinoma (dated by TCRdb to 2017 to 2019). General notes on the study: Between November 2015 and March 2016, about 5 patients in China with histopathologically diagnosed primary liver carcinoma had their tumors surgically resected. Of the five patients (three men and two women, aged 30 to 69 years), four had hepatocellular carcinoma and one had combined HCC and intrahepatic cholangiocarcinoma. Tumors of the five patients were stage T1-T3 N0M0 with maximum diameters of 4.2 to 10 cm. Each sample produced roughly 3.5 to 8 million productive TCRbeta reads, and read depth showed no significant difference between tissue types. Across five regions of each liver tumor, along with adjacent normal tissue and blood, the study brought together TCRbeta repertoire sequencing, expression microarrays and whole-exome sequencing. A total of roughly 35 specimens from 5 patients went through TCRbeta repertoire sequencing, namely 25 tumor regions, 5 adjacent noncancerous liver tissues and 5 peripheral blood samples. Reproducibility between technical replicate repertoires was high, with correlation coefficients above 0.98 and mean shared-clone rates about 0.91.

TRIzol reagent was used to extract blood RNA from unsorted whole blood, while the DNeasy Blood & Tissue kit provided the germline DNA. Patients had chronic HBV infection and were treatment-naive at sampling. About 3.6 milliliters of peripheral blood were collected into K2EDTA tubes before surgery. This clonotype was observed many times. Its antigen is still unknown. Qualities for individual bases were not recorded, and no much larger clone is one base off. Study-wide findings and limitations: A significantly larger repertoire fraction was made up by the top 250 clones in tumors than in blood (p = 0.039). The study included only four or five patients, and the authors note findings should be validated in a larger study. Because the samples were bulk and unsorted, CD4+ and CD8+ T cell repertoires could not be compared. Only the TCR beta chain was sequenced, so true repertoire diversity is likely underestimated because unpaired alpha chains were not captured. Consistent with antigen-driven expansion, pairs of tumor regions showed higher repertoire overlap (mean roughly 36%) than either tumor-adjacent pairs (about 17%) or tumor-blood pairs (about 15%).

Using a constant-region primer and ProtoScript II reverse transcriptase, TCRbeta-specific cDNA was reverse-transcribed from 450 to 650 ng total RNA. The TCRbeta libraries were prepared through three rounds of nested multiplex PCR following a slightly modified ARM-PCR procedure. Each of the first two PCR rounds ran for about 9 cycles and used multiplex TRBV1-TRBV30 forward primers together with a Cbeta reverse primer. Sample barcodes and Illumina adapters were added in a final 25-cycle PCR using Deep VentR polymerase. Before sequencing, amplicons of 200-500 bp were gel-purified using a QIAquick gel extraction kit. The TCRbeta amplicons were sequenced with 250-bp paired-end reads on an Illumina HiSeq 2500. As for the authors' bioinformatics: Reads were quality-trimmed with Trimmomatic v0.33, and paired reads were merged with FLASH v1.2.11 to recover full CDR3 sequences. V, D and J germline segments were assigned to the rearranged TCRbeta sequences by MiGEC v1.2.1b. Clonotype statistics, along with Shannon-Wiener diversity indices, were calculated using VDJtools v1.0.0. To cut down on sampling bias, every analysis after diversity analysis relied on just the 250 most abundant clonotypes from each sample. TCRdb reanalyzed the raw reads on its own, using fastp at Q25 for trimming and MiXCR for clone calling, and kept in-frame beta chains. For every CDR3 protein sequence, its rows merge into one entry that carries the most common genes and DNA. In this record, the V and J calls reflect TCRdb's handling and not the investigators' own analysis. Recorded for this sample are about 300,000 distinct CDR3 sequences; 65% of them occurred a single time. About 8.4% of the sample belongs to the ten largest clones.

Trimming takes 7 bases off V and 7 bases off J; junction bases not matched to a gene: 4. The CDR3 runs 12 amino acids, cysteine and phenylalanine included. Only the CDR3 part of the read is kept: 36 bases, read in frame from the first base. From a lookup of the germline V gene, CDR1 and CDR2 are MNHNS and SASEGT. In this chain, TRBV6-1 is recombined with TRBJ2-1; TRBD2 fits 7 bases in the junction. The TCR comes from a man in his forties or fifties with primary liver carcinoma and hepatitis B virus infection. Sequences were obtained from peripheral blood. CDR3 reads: CASIISGNEQFF. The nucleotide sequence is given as TGTGCCAGCATAATTAGCGGGAATGAGCAGTTCTTC.